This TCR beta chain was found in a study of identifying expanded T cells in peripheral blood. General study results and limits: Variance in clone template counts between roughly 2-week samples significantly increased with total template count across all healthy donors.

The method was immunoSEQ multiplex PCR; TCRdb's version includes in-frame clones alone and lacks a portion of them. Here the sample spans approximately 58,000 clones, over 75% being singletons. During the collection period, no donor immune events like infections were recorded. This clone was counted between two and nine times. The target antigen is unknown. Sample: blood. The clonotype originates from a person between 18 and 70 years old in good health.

CDR3 nucleotide sequence: TGTGCCAGCAGCTTAAGGGCGGGAGGGCTCTACGAGCAGTACTTC. This translates into CASSLRAGGLYEQYF. The V and J genes are TRBV7-2 and TRBJ2-7; 9 bases are shared with TRBD2. The V gene's germline CDR1 is SGHTA and CDR2 FQGNSA. V shed 2 bases, J shed 3 bases, and the junction held 5 bases outside the gene matches. The CDR3 consists of 15 residues. The full variable domain, its missing parts supplied by reference TRBV7-2 and TRBJ2-7, is GAGVSQSPSNKVTEKGKDVELRCDPISGHTALYWYRQSLGQGLEFLIYFQGNSAPDKSGLPSDRFSAERTGGSVSTLTIQRTQQEDSAVYLCASSLRAGGLYEQYFGPGTRLTVT.